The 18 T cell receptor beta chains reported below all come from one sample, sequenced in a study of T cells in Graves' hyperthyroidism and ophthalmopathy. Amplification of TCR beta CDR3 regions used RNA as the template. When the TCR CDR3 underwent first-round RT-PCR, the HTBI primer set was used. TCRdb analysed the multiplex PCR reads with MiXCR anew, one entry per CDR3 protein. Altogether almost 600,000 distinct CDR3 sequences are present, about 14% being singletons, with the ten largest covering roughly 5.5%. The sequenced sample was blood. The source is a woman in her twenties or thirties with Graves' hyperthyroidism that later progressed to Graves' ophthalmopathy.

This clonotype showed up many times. The chain's CDR3 is CSVTGTAAYGYTF. For the CDR3, the DNA is TGCAGCGTAACGGGGACAGCAGCCTATGGCTACACCTTC. The rearrangement links TRBV29-1 to TRBJ1-2, with TRBD1 matching 7 bases. The germline V gene encodes CDR1 SQVTM and CDR2 ANQGSEA. The trim removed 6 bases at V and 4 bases at J, leaving 8 bases unmatched. The CDR3 loop spans 13 amino acids.

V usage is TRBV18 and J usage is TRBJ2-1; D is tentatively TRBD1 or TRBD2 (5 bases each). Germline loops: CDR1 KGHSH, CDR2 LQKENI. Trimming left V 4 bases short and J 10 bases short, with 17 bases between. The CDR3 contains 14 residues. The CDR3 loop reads CASSLGTSPREQFF. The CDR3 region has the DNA TGTGCCAGCTCACTAGGGACCTCGCCCCGGGAGCAGTTCTTC.

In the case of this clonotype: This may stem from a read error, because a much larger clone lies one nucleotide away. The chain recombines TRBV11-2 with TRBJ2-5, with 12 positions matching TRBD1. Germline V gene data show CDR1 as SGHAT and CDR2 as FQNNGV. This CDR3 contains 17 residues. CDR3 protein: CASSRGGTGGVQEIQYF. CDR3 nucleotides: TGTGCCAGCAGCAGAGGGGGGACAGGGGGCGTTCAAGAGATCCAGTACTTC.

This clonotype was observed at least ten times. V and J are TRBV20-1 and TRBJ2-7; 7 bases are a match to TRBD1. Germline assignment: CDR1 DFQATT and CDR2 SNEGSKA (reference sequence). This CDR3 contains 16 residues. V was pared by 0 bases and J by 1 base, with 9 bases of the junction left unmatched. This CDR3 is CSARDPGTESSYEQYF. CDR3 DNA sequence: TGCAGTGCTAGAGATCCTGGGACAGAGTCTTCCTACGAGCAGTACTTC.

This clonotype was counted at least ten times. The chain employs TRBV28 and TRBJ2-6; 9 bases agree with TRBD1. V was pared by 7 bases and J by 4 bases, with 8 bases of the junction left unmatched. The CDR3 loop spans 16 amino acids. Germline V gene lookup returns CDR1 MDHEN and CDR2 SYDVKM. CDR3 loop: CASIRTGALGANVLTF. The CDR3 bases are TGTGCCAGCATTCGGACAGGGGCTTTGGGGGCCAACGTCCTGACTTTC. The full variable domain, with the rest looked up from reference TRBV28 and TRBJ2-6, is DVKVTQSSRYLVKRTGEKVFLECVQDMDHENMFWYRQDPGLGLRLIYFSYDVKMKEKGDIPEGYSVSREKKERFSLILESASTNQTSMYLCASIRTGALGANVLTFGAGSRLTVL.

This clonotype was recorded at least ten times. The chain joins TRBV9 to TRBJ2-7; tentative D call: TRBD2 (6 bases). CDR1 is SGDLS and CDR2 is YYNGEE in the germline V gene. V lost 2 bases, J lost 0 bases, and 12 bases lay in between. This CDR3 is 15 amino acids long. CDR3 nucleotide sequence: TGTGCCAGCAGCGTGACGGGACTTAGCTCCTACGAGCAGTACTTC. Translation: CASSVTGLSSYEQYF.

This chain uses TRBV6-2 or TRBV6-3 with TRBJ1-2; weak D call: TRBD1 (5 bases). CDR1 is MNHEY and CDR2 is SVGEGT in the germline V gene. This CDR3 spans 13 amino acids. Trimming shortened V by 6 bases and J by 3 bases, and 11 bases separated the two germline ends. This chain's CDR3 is CASSRDGDYGYTF. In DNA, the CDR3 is TGTGCCAGCAGCCGGGACGGGGACTATGGCTACACCTTC.

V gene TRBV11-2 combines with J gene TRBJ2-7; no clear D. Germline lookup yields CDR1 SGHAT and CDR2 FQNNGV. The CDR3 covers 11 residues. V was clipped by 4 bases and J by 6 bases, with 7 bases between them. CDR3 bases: TGTGCCAGCAGCTCCTGGGGCGAGCAGTACTTC. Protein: CASSSWGEQYF.

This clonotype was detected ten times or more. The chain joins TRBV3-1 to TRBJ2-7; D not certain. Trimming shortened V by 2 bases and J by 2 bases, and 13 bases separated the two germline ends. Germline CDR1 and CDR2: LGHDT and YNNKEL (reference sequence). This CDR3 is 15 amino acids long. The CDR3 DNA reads TGTGCCAGCAGCCAATCCCAACCCGGCCCCTACGAGCAGTACTTC. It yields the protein CASSQSQPGPYEQYF.

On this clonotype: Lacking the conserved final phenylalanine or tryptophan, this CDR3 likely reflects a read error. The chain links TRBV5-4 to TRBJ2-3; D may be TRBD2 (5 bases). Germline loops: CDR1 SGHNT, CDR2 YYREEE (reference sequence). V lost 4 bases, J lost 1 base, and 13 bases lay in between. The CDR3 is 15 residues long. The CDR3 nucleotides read TGTGCCAGCAGCCTGCCGGGAAAAGGCACAGATACGCAGTATCTT. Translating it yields CASSLPGKGTDTQYL.

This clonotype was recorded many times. The CDR3 is CASTRGQGAFF. The CDR3 region has the DNA TGTGCCAGCACCCGCGGACAGGGGGCTTTCTTT. The gene calls are TRBV12-3 or TRBV12-4 and TRBJ1-1; 9 bases fit TRBD1. The V segment lost 7 bases and the J segment 11 bases; nucleotides outside the gene matches: 5. The CDR3 sequence is 11 residues long.

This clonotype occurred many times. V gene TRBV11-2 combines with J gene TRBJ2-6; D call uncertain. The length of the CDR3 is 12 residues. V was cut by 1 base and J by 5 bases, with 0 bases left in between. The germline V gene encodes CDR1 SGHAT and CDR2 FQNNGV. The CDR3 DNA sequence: TGTGCCAGCAGCTTAGGGGCCAACGTCCTGACTTTC. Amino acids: CASSLGANVLTF.

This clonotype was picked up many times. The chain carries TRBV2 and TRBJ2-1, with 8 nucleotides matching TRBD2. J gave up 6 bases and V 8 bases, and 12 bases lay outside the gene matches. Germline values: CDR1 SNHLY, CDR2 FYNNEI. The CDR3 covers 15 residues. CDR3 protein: CASVGVLAVINEQFF. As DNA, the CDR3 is TGTGCCAGCGTGGGAGTACTAGCGGTAATCAATGAGCAGTTCTTC.

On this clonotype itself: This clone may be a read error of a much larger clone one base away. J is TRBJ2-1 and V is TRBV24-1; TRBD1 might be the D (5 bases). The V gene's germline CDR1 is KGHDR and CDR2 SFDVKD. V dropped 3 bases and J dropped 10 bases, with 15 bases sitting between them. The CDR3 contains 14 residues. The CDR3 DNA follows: TGTGCCACCAGTGATCAGAGAGACAGCTACGAGCAGTTCTTC. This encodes CATSDQRDSYEQFF.

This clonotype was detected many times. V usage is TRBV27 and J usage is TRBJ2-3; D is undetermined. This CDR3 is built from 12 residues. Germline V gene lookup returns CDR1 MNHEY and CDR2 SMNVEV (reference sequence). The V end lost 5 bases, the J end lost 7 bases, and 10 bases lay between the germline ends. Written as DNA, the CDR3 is TGTGCCAGCAGTAAACCGGAGAATACGCAGTATTTT. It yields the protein CASSKPENTQYF.

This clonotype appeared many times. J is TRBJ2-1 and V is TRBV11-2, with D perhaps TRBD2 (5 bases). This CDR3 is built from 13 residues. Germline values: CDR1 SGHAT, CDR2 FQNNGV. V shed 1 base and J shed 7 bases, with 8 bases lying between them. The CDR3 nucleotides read TGTGCCAGCAGCTTAGCGGGATCAAATGAGCAGTTCTTC. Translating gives CASSLAGSNEQFF.

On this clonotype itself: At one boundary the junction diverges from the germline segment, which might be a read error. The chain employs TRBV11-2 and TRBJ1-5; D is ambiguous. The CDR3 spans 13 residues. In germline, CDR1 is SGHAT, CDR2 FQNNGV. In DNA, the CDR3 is TGTGCCAGCAGCTTGGCAGGCAATCGGCCCCAGCATTTT. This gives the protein CASSLAGNRPQHF.

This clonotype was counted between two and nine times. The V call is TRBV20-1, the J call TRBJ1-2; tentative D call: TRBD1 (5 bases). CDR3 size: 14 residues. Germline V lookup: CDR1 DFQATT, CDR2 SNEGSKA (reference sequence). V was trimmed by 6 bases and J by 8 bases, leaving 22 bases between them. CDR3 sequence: CSATSGAGHEGYTF. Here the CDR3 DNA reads TGCAGTGCCACATCGGGAGCGGGGCATGAAGGCTACACCTTC.